This TCR beta chain was documented in a study of blood T cell repertoires in COVID-19. Across the study: Acute-phase and convalescent COVID-19 samples originated in the United States, Italy and Spain. The analysed material was cDNA or gDNA that came from T cells, B-cell-depleted T cells, or PBMCs.

The count of this clone is one. Germline assignment: CDR1 SGHNT and CDR2 YYREEE (reference sequence). The CDR3 contains 14 residues. V lost 4 bases to trimming and J lost 4 bases; unmatched junction nucleotides: 4. Original processing notes: It was from reference gene primer amplification that nucleated cell counts were estimated. The method was immunoSEQ multiplex PCR; TCRdb's version includes in-frame clones alone and lacks a portion of them. D and trimming come from the DNA, and the V and J calls and clone size come from that table. The data show 130,000 to 150,000 clones, around nine tenths seen once.

Sequenced sample: peripheral blood. The chain couples TRBV5-4 to TRBJ2-7; 11 nucleotides agree with TRBD1. The receptor comes from a woman in her forties with acute or convalescent COVID-19. CDR3 residues: CASSRGQGAYEQYF. The DNA for the CDR3 is TGTGCCAGCAGCCGAGGACAGGGGGCATACGAGCAGTACTTC.